The 7 T cell receptor beta chains listed next were all sequenced from one sample in a study of T cells in narcolepsy. Only in-frame clones appear in the TCRdb table, and some are missing; sequencing was by immunoSEQ multiplex PCR. The data show about 30,000 clones, roughly four fifths seen once. Sequencing input: CD45RA- memory CD4+ T cells from PBMCs. These receptors were taken from a human donor with narcolepsy.

The chain is built from TRBV19 and TRBJ1-2, with D possibly being TRBD1 (5 bases). There are 13 residues in the CDR3. The germline V gene encodes CDR1 LNHDA and CDR2 SQIVND (reference sequence). V lost 5 bases to trimming and J lost 4 bases, with 11 bases between them. The CDR3 loop is CASSPGTAYGYTF. The CDR3 DNA sequence: TGTGCCAGTAGTCCCGGGACTGCCTATGGCTACACCTTC.

This chain links TRBV5-1 with TRBJ1-5; D remains ambiguous. With 3 bases removed from V and 9 bases from J, the gap between germline ends came to 16 bases. The CDR3 runs to 14 residues. Germline CDR1 and CDR2: SGHRS and YFSETQ. CDR3 DNA: TGCGCCAGCAGCTCAATTCCGGACGGGCGGCCCCAGCATTTT. Its translation: CASSSIPDGRPQHF.

The gene calls are TRBV15 and TRBJ1-2, with D tentatively TRBD1 (6 bases). Trimming removed 0 bases at V and 8 bases at J, with 19 bases between. In germline, CDR1 is LNHNV, CDR2 YYDKDF (reference sequence). This CDR3 has 16 amino acids. CDR3: CATSRDLLDSREGYTF. The CDR3, as DNA: TGTGCCACCAGCAGAGATCTCTTGGACAGCCGAGAGGGCTACACCTTC.

V and J are TRBV5-1 and TRBJ2-1; perhaps TRBD1 as D (6 bases). Germline CDR1 SGHRS, CDR2 YFSETQ. V lost 4 bases, J lost 10 bases, and 18 bases lay in between. This CDR3 has 14 residues. CDR3 DNA sequence: TGCGCCAGCAGCAGCCCTCAGGGGAAGATAGAGCAGTTCTTC. Protein sequence: CASSSPQGKIEQFF.

The chain joins TRBV7-3 to TRBJ2-7; 7 bases are a match to TRBD1. Losses at the gene ends were 5 bases for V and 3 bases for J; bases not matched to a gene: 10. Germline values: CDR1 SGHTA, CDR2 FQGTGA. The CDR3 has 15 residues. For the CDR3, the DNA is TGTGCCAGCAGCCTTCCCGGGACAGTCCTCTACGAGCAGTACTTC. It codes for CASSLPGTVLYEQYF. Variable domain in full (rest from reference TRBV7-3 and TRBJ2-7): GAGVSQTPSNKVTEKGKYVELRCDPISGHTALYWYRQSLGQGPEFLIYFQGTGAADDSGLPNDRFFAVRPEGSVSTLKIQRTERGDSAVYLCASSLPGTVLYEQYFGPGTRLTVT.

J is TRBJ1-6 and V is TRBV7-3; 7 positions agree with TRBD1. Losses at the gene ends were 4 bases for V and 10 bases for J; bases not matched to a gene: 7. The V gene's germline CDR1 is SGHTA and CDR2 FQGTGA. This CDR3 is built from 14 residues. The CDR3 DNA reads TGTGCCAGCAGCTCCAGGGGGAGCGGATCACCCCTCCACTTT. This gives the protein CASSSRGSGSPLHF.

This clone was counted a few times. The chain links TRBV5-1 to TRBJ2-3; 8 bases are a match to TRBD2. CDR1 and CDR2 (germline): SGHRS, YFSETQ. V was pared by 7 bases and J by 2 bases, with 12 bases of the junction left unmatched. This CDR3 has 16 amino acids. The CDR3, as DNA: TGCGCCAGCTCTCCCGGGGGGGGCGGAGACACAGATACGCAGTATTTT. Translation: CASSPGGGGDTDTQYF. Together with reference TRBV5-1 and TRBJ2-3, the CDR3 gives the full variable domain: KAGVTQTPRYLIKTRGQQVTLSCSPISGHRSVSWYQQTPGQGLQFLFEYFSETQRNKGNFPGRFSGRQFSNSRSEMNVSTLELGDSALYLCASSPGGGGDTDTQYFGPGTRLTVL.